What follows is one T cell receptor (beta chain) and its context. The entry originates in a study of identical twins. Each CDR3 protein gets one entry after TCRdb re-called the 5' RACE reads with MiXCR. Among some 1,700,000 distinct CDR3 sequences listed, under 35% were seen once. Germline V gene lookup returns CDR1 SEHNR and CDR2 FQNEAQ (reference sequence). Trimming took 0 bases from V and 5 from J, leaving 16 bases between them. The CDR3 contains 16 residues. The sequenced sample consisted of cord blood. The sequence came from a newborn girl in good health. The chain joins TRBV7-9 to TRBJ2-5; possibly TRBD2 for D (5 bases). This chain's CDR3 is CASSLARLRERETQYF. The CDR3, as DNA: TGTGCCAGCAGCTTAGCGCGACTGAGGGAGCGGGAGACCCAGTACTTC.